These T cell receptor beta chains were read from a single sample in a study of neoadjuvant anti-PD-1 for oral cavity cancer. Profiled with immunoSEQ multiplex PCR; TCRdb holds only in-frame clones, not every one. The repertoire includes tens of thousands of clones, 70% to 90% of them detected once, and 3.4% sits in the top ten. The specimen was PBMCs, collected after nivolumab (anti-PD-1) treatment. Receptors were obtained from a person between 40 and 85 years old with oral cavity squamous cell carcinoma. CDR3s include the opening cysteine and the closing phenylalanine or tryptophan. Fields, in order: J gene, V gene, D gene, clone size, CDR3 protein, CDR3 DNA. D genes are given only for firm matches. Rows may omit the clone size; those that give it use once, few, many or a size class.

J: TRBJ1-5
V: TRBV6-6
D: TRBD1
size: once
CDR3: CASSYGGRGPNQPQHF
DNA: TGTGCCAGCAGTTACGGAGGCAGGGGGCCTAATCAGCCCCAGCATTTT

J: TRBJ2-3
V: TRBV10-1
D: NA
size: NA
CDR3: CASSGPSRTDTQYF
DNA: TGCGCCAGCAGTGGGCCCTCTCGCACAGATACGCAGTATTTT

J: TRBJ1-1
V: TRBV7-3
D: TRBD1
size: NA
CDR3: CASSSGDSKMNTEAFF
DNA: TGTGCCAGCAGCTCGGGGGACAGCAAGATGAACACTGAAGCTTTCTTT

J: TRBJ1-2
V: TRBV6-6
D: TRBD1
size: NA
CDR3: CASAGQGDYGYTF
DNA: TGTGCCAGCGCCGGACAGGGGGATTATGGCTACACCTTC

J: TRBJ2-7
V: TRBV19
D: NA
size: NA
CDR3: CASSMRAHGEQYF
DNA: TGTGCCAGTAGTATGAGGGCCCACGGCGAGCAGTACTTC

J: TRBJ2-5
V: TRBV4-2
D: TRBD2
size: once
CDR3: CASSQDGGLADETQYF
DNA: TGTGCCAGCAGCCAAGATGGAGGACTAGCGGACGAGACCCAGTACTTC

J: TRBJ2-3
V: TRBV7-9
D: NA
size: NA
CDR3: CASSGAMTDTQYF
DNA: TGTGCCAGCAGTGGTGCCATGACAGATACGCAGTATTTT

J: TRBJ2-7
V: TRBV29-1
D: TRBD2
size: NA
CDR3: CSVVLAGAGEQYF
DNA: TGCAGCGTTGTACTAGCGGGAGCTGGCGAGCAGTACTTC

J: TRBJ2-1
V: TRBV4-2
D: NA
size: NA
CDR3: CASSQAPGLTQFF
DNA: TGTGCCAGCAGCCAAGCGCCCGGGTTAACACAGTTCTTC

J: TRBJ1-5
V: TRBV28
D: NA
size: NA
CDR3: CASSLSGRELEPQHF
DNA: TGTGCCAGCAGTTTATCCGGCAGGGAGTTGGAGCCCCAGCATTTT

J: TRBJ1-5
V: TRBV6-1
D: NA
size: NA
CDR3: CASSSRATSNQPQHF
DNA: TGTGCCAGCAGTTCCCGGGCCACCAGTAATCAGCCCCAGCATTTT

J: TRBJ1-1
V: TRBV9
D: NA
size: NA
CDR3: CASSRDQLTGTSEAFF
DNA: TGTGCCAGCAGCCGTGACCAGCTAACAGGGACGTCTGAAGCTTTCTTT

J: TRBJ1-5
V: TRBV27
D: TRBD1
size: NA
CDR3: CASSGTGPNQPQHF
DNA: TGTGCCAGCAGTGGGACAGGGCCGAATCAGCCCCAGCATTTT

J: TRBJ1-5
V: TRBV28
D: NA
size: NA
CDR3: CASTMGGARQPQHF
DNA: TGTGCCAGCACCATGGGGGGGGCCCGGCAGCCCCAGCATTTT

J: TRBJ2-5
V: TRBV20-1
D: NA
size: NA
CDR3: CTREEVETQYF
DNA: TGCACCCGCGAAGAGGTAGAGACCCAGTACTTC

J: TRBJ2-2
V: TRBV10-1
D: TRBD1
size: NA
CDR3: CASKPGGAGGELFF
DNA: TGCGCCAGCAAACCAGGGGGCGCCGGCGGGGAGCTGTTTTTT

J: TRBJ2-4
V: TRBV6-1
D: NA
size: NA
CDR3: CASSGAASGENIQYF
DNA: TGTGCCAGCAGTGGGGCCGCCTCGGGGGAAAACATTCAGTACTTC

J: TRBJ2-2
V: TRBV27
D: TRBD1
size: NA
CDR3: CASRSGTGGTGELFF
DNA: TGTGCCAGCAGATCCGGGACAGGGGGCACCGGGGAGCTGTTTTTT

J: TRBJ1-3
V: TRBV6-1
D: TRBD1
size: NA
CDR3: CASSLGQGTGNTIYF
DNA: TGTGCCAGCAGTTTAGGACAGGGGACTGGAAACACCATATATTTT

J: TRBJ2-1
V: TRBV6-1
D: NA
size: NA
CDR3: CASSEIGGTPTNEQFF
DNA: TGTGCCAGCAGTGAAATTGGCGGGACCCCGACTAATGAGCAGTTCTTC

J: TRBJ2-3
V: TRBV7-9
D: NA
size: NA
CDR3: CASSSVDTQYF
DNA: TGTGCCAGCAGCTCCGTAGATACGCAGTATTTT

J: TRBJ2-3
V: TRBV11-2
D: NA
size: NA
CDR3: CASSLEWDSTDTQYF
DNA: TGTGCCAGCAGCTTAGAATGGGACAGCACAGATACGCAGTATTTT

J: TRBJ2-1
V: TRBV7-7
D: NA
size: NA
CDR3: CASSLMDSTEQFF
DNA: TGTGCTAGCAGCTTGATGGACAGCACTGAGCAGTTCTTC

J: TRBJ2-4
V: TRBV4-2
D: TRBD1
size: NA
CDR3: CASSQRGDRGLLAKNIQYF
DNA: TGTGCCAGCAGCCAGAGGGGGGACAGGGGACTGCTAGCCAAAAACATTCAGTACTTC

J: TRBJ2-1
V: TRBV5-1
D: NA
size: NA
CDR3: CASSFTRRADNEQFF
DNA: TGCGCCAGCAGCTTCACCCGGCGGGCAGACAATGAGCAGTTCTTC

J: TRBJ2-5
V: TRBV6-5
D: NA
size: NA
CDR3: CASSLGPWETQYF
DNA: TGTGCCAGCAGCCTGGGACCGTGGGAGACCCAGTACTTC

J: TRBJ1-2
V: TRBV7-9
D: NA
size: NA
CDR3: CASSLVQVDGYTF
DNA: TGTGCCAGCAGCTTAGTCCAGGTCGATGGCTACACCTTC

J: TRBJ1-5
V: TRBV28
D: TRBD1
size: NA
CDR3: CASSLEGAGSQPQHF
DNA: TGTGCCAGCAGCCTGGAGGGGGCAGGGAGTCAGCCCCAGCATTTT

J: TRBJ1-2
V: TRBV5-1
D: NA
size: NA
CDR3: CASSPTRGGYGYTF
DNA: TGCGCCAGCAGCCCTACCCGGGGAGGCTATGGCTACACCTTC